The 3 T cell receptor beta chains in this list originate from one sample, sequenced in a study of cytomegalovirus exposure and HLA in healthy donors. PCR primers comprised 60 Vbeta and 13 Jbeta primers. TCRdb keeps only in-frame clones here, not all; method: immunoSEQ multiplex PCR. Found here are about 130,000 clones, more than 9% of them singletons; the top ten hold approximately 4.4%. Sequencing was performed on PBMCs. Source of these receptors: a woman between 18 and 30 years old in good health and CMV-seropositive.

There are a few counts of this clone. The chain recombines TRBV18 with TRBJ2-6, with TRBD2 matching 8 bases. Germline loops: CDR1 KGHSH, CDR2 LQKENI. The V segment lost 0 bases and the J segment 0 bases; nucleotides outside the gene matches: 4. The CDR3 length is 18 residues. The DNA of the CDR3 is TGTGCCAGCTCACCACCGCGCGGGGGGTTCTCTGGGGCCAACGTCCTGACTTTC. Its translation is CASSPPRGGFSGANVLTF.

This clone showed up just a few times. This sequence joins TRBV2 and TRBJ2-7; a weak D match, TRBD2 (5 bases). Germline CDR1 and CDR2: SNHLY and FYNNEI. The CDR3 loop spans 12 amino acids. V shed 8 bases and J shed 11 bases, with 19 bases lying between them. This CDR3 is CASSSEGTIKYF. CDR3 bases: TGTGCCAGCTCCTCAGAGGGTACGATAAAGTACTTC. Full variable domain (outside the CDR3, taken from reference TRBV2 and TRBJ2-7): EPEVTQTPSHQVTQMGQEVILRCVPISNHLYFYWYRQILGQKVEFLVSFYNNEISEKSEIFDDQFSVERPDGSNFTLKIRSTKLEDSAMYFCASSSEGTIKYFGPGTRLTVT.

This clone was seen a few times. The chain employs TRBV6-1 and TRBJ1-2; possibly TRBD1 for D (5 bases). The ends were cut back, 3 bases at V and 4 bases at J, with 18 bases in the middle. This CDR3 contains 16 residues. Germline CDR1 reads MNHNS; CDR2 reads SASEGT. CDR3 in amino acids: CASSEGRGRTPYGYTF. CDR3 sequence (DNA): TGTGCCAGCAGTGAGGGGCGGGGACGGACCCCCTATGGCTACACCTTC.